This TCR beta chain stems from a study of post-analysis software for immune sequencing data. A word on this clonotype: What it binds is not known.

Sequencing libraries made from TCR beta cDNA carried unique molecular identifiers. Each sample of roughly 1 to 11 million input T cells yielded around 500,000 cDNA molecules, so each molecule approximated one T cell. MiXCR, run by TCRdb on the PCR reads, gives a single entry per CDR3 protein. The top ten clones hold 1.7% of a sample with approximately 570,000 distinct CDR3 sequences, roughly two fifths of them seen once. Findings and caveats of the study: F-measure co-clustering was strong for batch-matched samples. Patients carried roughly five TRBV segments more frequently than controls did, and TRBV5-6, TRBV5-1 and TRBV20-1 were among them. Normalized Chao1 diversity in multiple sclerosis patients fell significantly below that of controls.

The CDR3 is made up of 15 amino acids. Germline values: CDR1 SGHRS, CDR2 YFSETQ. J lost 4 bases, V lost 4 bases, and 8 bases had no gene match. This TCR was recovered from a girl between 5 and 17 years old with multiple sclerosis. The sequencing input was blood. The chain couples TRBV5-1 to TRBJ2-3; 8 bases match TRBD2. CDR3 sequence (DNA): TGCGCCAGCAGCCGGGCAGCGGGAGTGTCAGATACGCAGTATTTT. It specifies CASSRAAGVSDTQYF.